The clone carrying this TCR beta chain appeared a few times. The antigen is not known. The data were taken from a study of identical twins. General study results and limits: It was out-of-frame TCR alpha sharing in monozygotic twins that models underestimated.

Germline CDR1 reads MNHEY; CDR2 reads SMNVEV (reference sequence). The V end was cut by 4 bases, the J end by 3 bases, with 13 bases between. This CDR3 contains 14 residues. Healthy Caucasians made up all donors. Unique molecular identifiers were present on cDNA, and template switching added a universal primer site. TCRdb itself ran the 5' RACE reads through MiXCR, one entry per CDR3 protein. The sample lists some 100,000 distinct CDR3 sequences, just under 6% occurring once. The TCR comes from a woman in her 50s in good health. The sample consisted of memory T cells sorted from blood. The chain has TRBV27 and TRBJ2-7; maybe TRBD1 (6 bases). The CDR3 reads CASSSVLQGYEQYV. CDR3 DNA: TGTGCCAGCAGTTCAGTACTACAGGGCTACGAGCAGTACGTC.